What follows are 26 T cell receptor beta chains derived from one specimen sequenced in a study of cytomegalovirus exposure and HLA in healthy donors (dated by TCRdb to about 2017). To prepare the library, the immunoSEQ multiplex PCR assay was applied. The immuneACCESS repertoire file appears here via TCRdb, limited to in-frame rearrangements. These files lack a portion of the clones; in checked studies, under half of the deficit traces to unresolved V genes, and the cause of the others is not known. For this sample the table gives approximately 57,000 clones, of which over 90% were detected only once. Around 5.8% of the sample is taken by the ten largest. The material sequenced was PBMCs. The receptors were sampled from a woman aged 18-35 years in good health and CMV-seronegative.

This chain uses TRBV7-9 with TRBJ2-1; 11 positions match TRBD2. Trimming at V came to 4 bases and at J to 3 bases, leaving 8 bases not matched to a gene. Germline values: CDR1 SEHNR, CDR2 FQNEAQ (reference sequence). This CDR3 has 17 amino acids. The CDR3 region is CASSSGTLAGGYNEQFF. CDR3 DNA sequence: TGTGCCAGCAGCTCCGGTACCCTAGCGGGAGGCTACAATGAGCAGTTCTTC.

V and J are TRBV4-3 and TRBJ1-2; 7 nucleotides agree with TRBD1. CDR1 and CDR2 from the germline V gene are LGHNA and YSLEER. J lost 0 bases, V lost 2 bases, and 3 bases had no gene match. The CDR3 is 15 amino acids. The CDR3 DNA reads as TGCGCCAGCAGCCAACAGGGGACAGCTAACTATGGCTACACCTTC. This codes for CASSQQGTANYGYTF.

V gene TRBV18 combines with J gene TRBJ1-1, with TRBD1 matching 9 bases. This CDR3 has 14 residues. Per germline, CDR1 KGHSH and CDR2 LQKENI. V lost 6 bases and J lost 5; bases outside the gene matches: 7. This CDR3 reads CASSPGQGKTEAFF. CDR3 bases: TGTGCCAGCTCTCCGGGACAGGGTAAAACTGAAGCTTTCTTT. The whole variable domain, remainder taken from reference TRBV18 and TRBJ1-1, is NAGVMQNPRHLVRRRGQEARLRCSPMKGHSHVYWYRQLPEEGLKFMVYLQKENIIDESGMPKERFSAEFPKEGPSILRIQQVVRGDSAAYFCASSPGQGKTEAFFGQGTRLTVV.

A single count supports this clone. The rearrangement uses TRBV9 and TRBJ1-3; TRBD1 is a possible D gene (6 bases). The CDR3 consists of 15 residues. V was shortened by 0 bases and J by 8 bases, with 15 bases between the two germline ends. Germline V gene sequence: CDR1 SGDLS, CDR2 YYNGEE. This CDR3 is CASSVDGTWRYTIYF. CDR3 nucleotides: TGTGCCAGCAGCGTAGATGGGACATGGAGGTACACCATATATTTT.

The chain has TRBV9 and TRBJ2-5, with 7 nucleotides matching TRBD1. V dropped 2 bases and J dropped 5; count of bases not matched to a gene: 6. CDR3 size: 14 residues. Germline V gives CDR1 SGDLS, CDR2 YYNGEE. The CDR3 nucleotides read TGTGCCAGCAGCGTGCGTGACAGGGTTGAGACCCAGTACTTC. It encodes CASSVRDRVETQYF.

The chain combines TRBV5-4 with TRBJ2-3, with a weak D call TRBD2 (5 bases). Germline V lookup: CDR1 SGHNT, CDR2 YYREEE (reference sequence). Trimming took 4 bases from V and 2 from J, leaving 8 bases between them. The CDR3 extends over 13 amino acids. The CDR3 protein is CASSPGITDTQYF. DNA of the CDR3: TGTGCCAGCAGCCCCGGGATCACAGATACGCAGTATTTT.

The chain employs TRBV7-8 and TRBJ1-3; D unclear. V was trimmed by 2 bases and J by 3 bases, leaving 8 bases between them. CDR1 and CDR2 (germline): SGHVS, FQNEAQ. The CDR3 sequence is 14 residues long. The CDR3 DNA reads TGTGCCAGCAGCTTACGCGGGCGTGGAAACACCATATATTTT. Translated, it gives CASSLRGRGNTIYF.

V usage is TRBV7-2 and J usage is TRBJ1-5, with 9 positions matching TRBD1. The CDR3 has 13 residues. CDR1 is SGHTA and CDR2 is FQGNSA in the germline V gene. The V segment lost 5 bases and the J segment 6 bases; nucleotides outside the gene matches: 2. The CDR3 region has the DNA TGTGCCAGCAGCCAGACAGGGGGTCAGCCCCAGCATTTT. Translation: CASSQTGGQPQHF.

The chain has TRBV6-1 and TRBJ2-1; TRBD2 agrees at 11 bases. The CDR3 extends over 15 amino acids. V shed 4 bases, J shed 7 bases, and the junction held 6 bases outside the gene matches. The germline gives CDR1 MNHNS, CDR2 SASEGT. CDR3 DNA: TGTGCCAGCAGTGTTAGCGGGAGGGCAAGGAATGAGCAGTTCTTC. This encodes CASSVSGRARNEQFF.

The chain employs TRBV6-4 and TRBJ2-3; 13 bases map to TRBD2. J was trimmed by 4 bases and V by 2 bases; bases with no gene match: 0. This CDR3 spans 15 amino acids. Germline values: CDR1 MRHNA, CDR2 SNTAGT. The CDR3 here is CASSDTSGGADTQYF. CDR3 nucleotides: TGTGCCAGCAGTGACACTAGCGGGGGGGCAGATACGCAGTATTTT.

The chain links TRBV5-1 to TRBJ2-3; 12 nucleotides match TRBD2. V was clipped by 4 bases and J by 4 bases; unmatched bases: 13. The CDR3 is made up of 18 amino acids. CDR1 SGHRS and CDR2 YFSETQ come from the germline V gene. The DNA for the CDR3 is TGCGCCAGCAGCCCATGGCCTACTAGCGGGGGGAACCCAGATACGCAGTATTTT. Translating it yields CASSPWPTSGGNPDTQYF.

This chain uses TRBV28 with TRBJ2-6, with D possibly matching TRBD1 (6 bases). Trimming shortened V by 2 bases and J by 0 bases, and 14 bases separated the two germline ends. The CDR3 spans 18 residues. Germline CDR1 MDHEN, CDR2 SYDVKM. The CDR3 region is CASSLGGRSRSGANVLTF. CDR3 DNA sequence: TGTGCCAGCAGTTTAGGGGGCAGGTCCCGCTCTGGGGCCAACGTCCTGACTTTC. The full variable domain, in which reference TRBV28 and TRBJ2-6 provide the parts outside the CDR3, is DVKVTQSSRYLVKRTGEKVFLECVQDMDHENMFWYRQDPGLGLRLIYFSYDVKMKEKGDIPEGYSVSREKKERFSLILESASTNQTSMYLCASSLGGRSRSGANVLTFGAGSRLTVL.

CDR3 in DNA: TGTGCCAGCAACGGGGGACAGGGGAATAATGAGCAGTTCTTC. Amino acid sequence: CASNGGQGNNEQFF. This chain uses TRBV7-9 with TRBJ2-1, with TRBD1 matching 10 bases. The CDR3 contains 14 residues. V gave up 7 bases and J gave up 7 bases; unmatched junction bases: 7. Germline CDR1 SEHNR, CDR2 FQNEAQ (reference sequence).

V usage is TRBV11-2 and J usage is TRBJ2-7; D gene ambiguous. Between the trimmed V and J ends, which lost 6 bases and 0 bases, there was a span of 18 bases. This CDR3 is built from 16 residues. Germline V gives CDR1 SGHAT, CDR2 FQNNGV. This CDR3 reads CASRSSGRSSSYEQYF. Here the CDR3 DNA reads TGTGCCAGCAGATCAAGTGGTAGGTCTAGCTCCTACGAGCAGTACTTC.

J is TRBJ1-1 and V is TRBV9, with D possibly TRBD1 on 6 matching bases. The CDR3 extends over 16 amino acids. V lost 3 bases, J lost 1 base, and 16 bases lay in between. Per germline, CDR1 SGDLS and CDR2 YYNGEE. CDR3 coding DNA: TGTGCCAGCAGCGAGGGGGTAAGATTAACGAACACTGAAGCTTTCTTT. Protein: CASSEGVRLTNTEAFF.

For this clone: Other DNA sequences within the sample encode an identical CDR3. The genes are TRBV2 and TRBJ1-2, with D perhaps matching TRBD1 (6 bases). This CDR3 comprises 10 residues. The V gene's germline CDR1 is SNHLY and CDR2 FYNNEI. V was trimmed by 9 bases and J by 6 bases, leaving 8 bases between them. CDR3 sequence (DNA): TGTGCCAGAGGGGGGGATGGCTACACCTTC. It yields the protein CARGGDGYTF.

This chain links TRBV18 with TRBJ2-5; 7 bases align to TRBD1. V shed 3 bases and J 4 bases; nucleotides not matched to a gene: 8. This CDR3 comprises 15 residues. Germline lookup yields CDR1 KGHSH and CDR2 LQKENI. CDR3 loop: CASSPGQLFGETQYF. In DNA form, the CDR3 reads TGTGCCAGCTCACCGGGACAGCTGTTTGGAGAGACCCAGTACTTC.

This chain joins TRBV28 and TRBJ1-1; 9 nucleotides match TRBD1. With 5 bases clipped from V and 6 bases from J, the junction kept 10 bases outside the gene matches. CDR3 size: 15 residues. Germline V gene sequence: CDR1 MDHEN, CDR2 SYDVKM. CDR3 sequence reads: CASSPPADRGSEAFF. The CDR3 DNA sequence: TGTGCCAGCAGTCCCCCCGCGGACAGGGGATCTGAAGCTTTCTTT.

The chain's CDR3 is CAISDPPSGRNEQYV. CDR3 coding DNA: TGTGCCATCAGTGACCCCCCATCAGGGAGGAACGAGCAGTACGTC. The chain combines TRBV10-3 with TRBJ2-7; D may be TRBD2 (6 bases). There are 15 residues in the CDR3. The ends were cut back, 3 bases at V and 5 bases at J, with 17 bases in the middle. Germline loops: CDR1 ENHRY, CDR2 SYGVKD.

This sequence joins TRBV2 and TRBJ1-1; D remains ambiguous. Between the trimmed V and J ends, which lost 0 bases and 0 bases, there was a span of 14 bases. Germline V gene data show CDR1 as SNHLY and CDR2 as FYNNEI. CDR3 length: 17 residues. CDR3 in DNA: TGTGCCAGCAGTGAAGCGGTTAGGCGGATCATGAACACTGAAGCTTTCTTT. Translation: CASSEAVRRIMNTEAFF.

DNA for the CDR3: TGTGCTAGTGGTTTGGTAGCAGGGCAGTTTAACTATGGCTACACCTTC. This gives the protein CASGLVAGQFNYGYTF. The chain combines TRBV12-5 with TRBJ1-2; D may be TRBD1 (5 bases). The V end lost 0 bases, the J end lost 1 base, and 12 bases lay between the germline ends. This CDR3 is built from 16 residues. Germline values: CDR1 LGHNT, CDR2 FRNRAP.

This sequence joins TRBV10-3 and TRBJ2-3; 12 bases are a match to TRBD2. Germline V gene sequence: CDR1 ENHRY, CDR2 SYGVKD. After removal of 3 bases from V and 5 bases from J, the junction contained 9 bases not matched to a gene. The length of the CDR3 is 17 residues. The chain's CDR3 is CAISEFGLAGNVDTQYF. CDR3 DNA sequence: TGTGCCATCAGTGAATTTGGACTAGCGGGAAACGTAGATACGCAGTATTTT.

The sample holds one count of this clone. The gene calls are TRBV5-1 and TRBJ2-1, with TRBD1 matching 9 bases. CDR3 length: 17 amino acids. Germline loops: CDR1 SGHRS, CDR2 YFSETQ. The V gene end was trimmed by 4 bases and the J gene end by 5 bases; junction bases not matched to a gene: 13. CDR3 sequence reads: CASSRVQQGALNNEQFF. DNA for the CDR3: TGCGCCAGCAGCCGAGTCCAACAGGGGGCTTTGAACAATGAGCAGTTCTTC.

As for this clone: Sequence at one end of the junction differs from germline and may be a read error. This chain links TRBV2 with TRBJ1-2, with 8 bases fitting TRBD1. CDR3 length: 11 amino acids. Looked up from germline, CDR1 is SNHLY and CDR2 is FYNNEI. The CDR3 loop is CAGRGRGGYTF. CDR3 DNA sequence: TGTGCCGGCAGGGGGCGTGGAGGCTACACCTTC.

The chain links TRBV29-1 to TRBJ2-2; possibly TRBD2 for D (6 bases). The CDR3 has 16 amino acids. Trimming took off 1 base at V and 1 base at J, with 13 bases between the two ends. CDR1 and CDR2 from the germline V gene are SQVTM and ANQGSEA. The chain's CDR3 is CSVEGSGDGNTGELFF. The CDR3 bases are TGCAGCGTTGAAGGGTCGGGGGACGGGAACACCGGGGAGCTGTTTTTT.

The chain carries TRBV7-2 and TRBJ1-2, with a weak D call TRBD1 (5 bases). The CDR3 has 14 amino acids. Germline V lookup: CDR1 SGHTA, CDR2 FQGNSA. V dropped 2 bases and J dropped 4 bases, with 11 bases sitting between them. The CDR3 here is CASSLSTGGYGYTF. CDR3 coding DNA: TGTGCCAGCAGCTTAAGCACGGGGGGCTATGGCTACACCTTC.